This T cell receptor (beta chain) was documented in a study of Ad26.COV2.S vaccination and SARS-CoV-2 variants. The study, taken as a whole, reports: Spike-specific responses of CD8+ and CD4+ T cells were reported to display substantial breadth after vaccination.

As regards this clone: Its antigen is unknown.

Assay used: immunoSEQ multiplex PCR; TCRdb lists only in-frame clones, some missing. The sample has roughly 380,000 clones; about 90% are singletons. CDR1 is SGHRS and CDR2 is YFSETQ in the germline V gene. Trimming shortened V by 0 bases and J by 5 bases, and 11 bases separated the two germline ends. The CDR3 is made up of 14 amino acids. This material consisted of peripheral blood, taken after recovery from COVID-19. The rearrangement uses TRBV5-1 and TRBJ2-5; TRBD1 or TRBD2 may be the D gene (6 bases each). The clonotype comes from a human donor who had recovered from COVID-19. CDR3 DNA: TGCGCCAGCAGCTTGGCGAGGGGGGAGGAGACCCAGTACTTC. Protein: CASSLARGEETQYF.